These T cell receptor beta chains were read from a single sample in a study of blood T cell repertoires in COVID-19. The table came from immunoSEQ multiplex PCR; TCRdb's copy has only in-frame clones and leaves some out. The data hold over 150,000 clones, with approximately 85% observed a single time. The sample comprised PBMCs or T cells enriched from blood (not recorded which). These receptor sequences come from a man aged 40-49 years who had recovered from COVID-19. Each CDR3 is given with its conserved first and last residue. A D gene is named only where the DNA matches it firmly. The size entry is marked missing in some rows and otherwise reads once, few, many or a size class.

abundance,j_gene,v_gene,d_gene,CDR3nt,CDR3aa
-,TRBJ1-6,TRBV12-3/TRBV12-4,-,TGTGCCAGCAGTTTAGCGAGGGTCTCACCCCTCCACTTT,CASSLARVSPLHF
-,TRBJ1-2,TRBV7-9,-,TGTGCCAGCAGCTCGTCGCCGAGGTATGGCTACACCTTC,CASSSSPRYGYTF
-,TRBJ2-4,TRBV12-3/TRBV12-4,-,TGTGCCAGCAGTTTTACAGGGATCTACTTC,CASSFTGIYF
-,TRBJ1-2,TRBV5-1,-,TGCGCCAGCAGCTTCGAGCAGGTCTCCCACTATGGCTACACCTTC,CASSFEQVSHYGYTF
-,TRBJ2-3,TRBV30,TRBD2,TGTGCCTGGAGTAAGGGCGGGAGGTCCGCAGATACGCAGTATTTT,CAWSKGGRSADTQYF
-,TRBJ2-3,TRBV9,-,TGTGCCAGCAGCGTAGGTTCGGCAGGGTTTCAGTATTTT,CASSVGSAGFQYF
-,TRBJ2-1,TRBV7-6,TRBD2,TGTGCCAGCAGCCCCGGCGGGGGGCAGGCCTACAATGAGCAGTTCTTC,CASSPGGGQAYNEQFF
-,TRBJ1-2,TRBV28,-,TGTGCCAGCAGTATACCGACAGACGCTAACTATGGCTACACCTTC,CASSIPTDANYGYTF
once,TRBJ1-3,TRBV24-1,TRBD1,TGTGCCACCAGTGCCTCGACAGGGCAGGAGTCAGGAAACACCATATATTTT,CATSASTGQESGNTIYF
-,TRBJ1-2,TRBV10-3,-,TGTGCCATCAGTTCCGTTAACTATGGCTACACCTTC,CAISSVNYGYTF
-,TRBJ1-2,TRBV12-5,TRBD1,TGTGCTAGTGGCTCCGACAGGGCCTCTCATGGCTACACCTTC,CASGSDRASHGYTF
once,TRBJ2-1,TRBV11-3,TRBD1,TGTGCCAGCAGTCTGGACAGGGGCTCCTACAATGAGCAGTTCTTC,CASSLDRGSYNEQFF
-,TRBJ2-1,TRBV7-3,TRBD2,TGTGCCAGCAGCCAGAGCGGGATCCACAATGAGCAGTTCTTC,CASSQSGIHNEQFF
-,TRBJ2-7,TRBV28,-,TGTGCCAGCAGTTTAGCAGGGCTGCGGACCTACGAGCAGTACTTC,CASSLAGLRTYEQYF
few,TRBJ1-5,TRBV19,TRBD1,TGTGCCATTTCACAGGGGGCTTTTAATCAGCCCCAGCATTTT,CAISQGAFNQPQHF
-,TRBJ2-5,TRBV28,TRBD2,TGTGCCAGCACCGAACACCTGCCGGGGCTAGCGGGAGGGCCAGCAAAGGAGACCCAGTACTTC,CASTEHLPGLAGGPAKETQYF
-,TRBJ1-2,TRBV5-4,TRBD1,TGTGCCAGCAGCTTGGAGGGACAGGGGTTCTATGGCTACACCTTC,CASSLEGQGFYGYTF
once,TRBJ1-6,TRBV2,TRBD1,TGTGCCAGCAGTGCCAGGGGGTCTAATTCACCCCTCCACTTT,CASSARGSNSPLHF
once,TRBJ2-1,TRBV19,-,TGTGCCAGTAGTATAGATCAGGGGAGCTCCTACAATGAGCAGTTCTTC,CASSIDQGSSYNEQFF
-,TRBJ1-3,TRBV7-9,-,TGTGCCAGCAGCGAACAGGAATATACAAACACCATATATTTT,CASSEQEYTNTIYF
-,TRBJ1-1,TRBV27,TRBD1,TGTGCCAGCAGTTTATTTGCGGGACAGGGGACCACTGAAGCTTTCTTT,CASSLFAGQGTTEAFF
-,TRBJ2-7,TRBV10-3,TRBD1,TGTGCCATCAGCGGACAGGGCTACTCCTACGAGCAGTACTTC,CAISGQGYSYEQYF
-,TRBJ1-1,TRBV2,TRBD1,TGTGCCAGCAGACAGACAGGGGCGAACACTGAAGCTTTCTTT,CASRQTGANTEAFF
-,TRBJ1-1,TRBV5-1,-,TGCGCCAGCAGCTTGGGAGGGAAGGGTGGCACTGAAGCTTTCTTT,CASSLGGKGGTEAFF
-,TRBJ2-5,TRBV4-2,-,TGTGCCAGCAGCCAAGTAGGAGAGTTGGAGACCCAGTACTTC,CASSQVGELETQYF
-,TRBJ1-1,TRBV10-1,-,TGCGCCAGCAGTGAAGAGGGAAACACTGAAGCTTTCTTT,CASSEEGNTEAFF
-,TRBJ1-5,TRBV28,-,TGTGCCAGCAGTTCGACAGGTAGGAATCAGCCCCAGCATTTT,CASSSTGRNQPQHF
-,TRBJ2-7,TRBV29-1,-,TGCAGCGTTGCCCCTAACCTTTTCGAGCAGTACTTC,CSVAPNLFEQYF
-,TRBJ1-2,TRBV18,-,TGTGCCAGCTCCCCCCAGGAGGGTTCGCACTATGGCTACACCTTC,CASSPQEGSHYGYTF
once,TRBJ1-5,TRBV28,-,TGTGCCAGCAGGTGGCAGGGTTGGCCCCAGCATTTT,CASRWQGWPQHF
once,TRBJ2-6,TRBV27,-,TGTGCCAGCAATCATACCAGGGGAAAGACTGGGGCCAACGTCCTGACTTTC,CASNHTRGKTGANVLTF
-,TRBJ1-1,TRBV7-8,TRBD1,TGTGCCAGCAGCCCTAAACGGACAGGGATTTGGACTGAAGCTTTCTTT,CASSPKRTGIWTEAFF
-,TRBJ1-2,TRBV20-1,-,TGCAGTGCTATTGATGGTAGGAGCGGCTACACCTTC,CSAIDGRSGYTF
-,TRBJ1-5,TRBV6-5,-,TGTGCCAGCAGGGGGGCGAATCAGCCCCAGCATTTT,CASRGANQPQHF
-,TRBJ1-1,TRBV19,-,TGTGCCAGTAGTATGGAGGGGCTTACTGAAGCTTTCTTT,CASSMEGLTEAFF
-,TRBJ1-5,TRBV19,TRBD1,TGTGCCAGTAGTATAGACGGGACAGGCGATCAGCCCCAGCATTTT,CASSIDGTGDQPQHF
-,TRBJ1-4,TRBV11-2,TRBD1,TGTGCCAGCAGCCTTACAGGGGGCAGTGAAAAACTGTTTTTT,CASSLTGGSEKLFF
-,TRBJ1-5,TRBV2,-,TGTGCCAGCAGTGCCCGAGGGCACAATCAGCCCCAGCATTTT,CASSARGHNQPQHF
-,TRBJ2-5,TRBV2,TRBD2,TGTGCCAGCGCGGGGGGGACTTACCAAGAGACCCAGTACTTC,CASAGGTYQETQYF
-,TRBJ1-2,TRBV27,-,TGTGCCAGCAGCATAGACGGGAACTATGGCTACACCTTC,CASSIDGNYGYTF
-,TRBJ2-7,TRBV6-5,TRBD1,TGTGCCAGCAATTCCGCCCCCAGGGGGAGCGAGCAGTACTTC,CASNSAPRGSEQYF
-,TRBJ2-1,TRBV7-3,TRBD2,TGTGCCAGCAGCTTAGGGACTAGCATCAACAATGAGCAGTTCTTC,CASSLGTSINNEQFF
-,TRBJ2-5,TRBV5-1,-,TGCGCCAGCAGCTTGTATATAGCGGATGAAGAGACCCAGTACTTC,CASSLYIADEETQYF
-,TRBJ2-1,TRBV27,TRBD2,TGTGCCAGCAGTTTATCGCCTAGCGGTGGTCAGGAGCAGTTCTTC,CASSLSPSGGQEQFF
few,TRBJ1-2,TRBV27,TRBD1,TGTGCCAGCAGTTCGGGACAGGGCCTCTATGGCTACACCTTC,CASSSGQGLYGYTF
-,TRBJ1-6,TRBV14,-,TGTGCCAGCAGCCAAGAGACCCCAGGGCAAAGTTACTTCCTCTATAATTCACCCCTCCACTTT,CASSQETPGQSYFLYNSPLHF
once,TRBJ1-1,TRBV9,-,TGTGCCAGCAGCGTAGGGGCTCAACTTGGAACCACTGAAGCTTTCTTT,CASSVGAQLGTTEAFF
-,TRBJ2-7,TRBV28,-,TGTGCCAGCAGTTTAAACGGGATCTCCTACGAGCAGTACTTC,CASSLNGISYEQYF
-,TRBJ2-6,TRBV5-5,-,TGTGCCAGCAGCTTGGTTCCAGTCCCTGGGGCCAACGTCCTGACTTTC,CASSLVPVPGANVLTF
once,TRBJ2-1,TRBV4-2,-,TGTGCCAGCAGCCAAGAGGGTCCAGGGCTCAATGAGCAGTTCTTC,CASSQEGPGLNEQFF
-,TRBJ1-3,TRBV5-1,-,TGCGCCAGCAGCTCGGGGGGGCAAGGAAACACCATATATTTT,CASSSGGQGNTIYF
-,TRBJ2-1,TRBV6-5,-,TGTGCCACCGGGAGCTCCTACAATGAGCAGTTCTTC,CATGSSYNEQFF
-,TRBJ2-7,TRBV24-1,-,TGTGCCACCAGTGGGCGCGGAGGTTCTCTCGACGAGCAGTACTTC,CATSGRGGSLDEQYF
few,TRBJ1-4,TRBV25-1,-,TGTGCCAGCACCAGGGTCGGCGAAAAACTGTTTTTT,CASTRVGEKLFF